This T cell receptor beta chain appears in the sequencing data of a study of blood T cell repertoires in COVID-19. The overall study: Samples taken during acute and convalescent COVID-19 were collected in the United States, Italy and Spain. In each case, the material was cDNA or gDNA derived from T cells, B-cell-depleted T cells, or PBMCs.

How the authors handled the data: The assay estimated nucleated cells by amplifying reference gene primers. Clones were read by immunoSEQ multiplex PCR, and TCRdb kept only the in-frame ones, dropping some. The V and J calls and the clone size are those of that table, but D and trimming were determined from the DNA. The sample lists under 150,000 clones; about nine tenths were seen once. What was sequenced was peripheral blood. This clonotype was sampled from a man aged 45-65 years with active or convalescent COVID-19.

The CDR3: CASSQRQGSEQYF. CDR3 sequence (DNA): TGTGCCAGCAGTCAGCGACAGGGTAGCGAGCAGTACTTC. The chain joins TRBV6-2 or TRBV6-3 to TRBJ2-7; 7 bases align to TRBD1. Germline values: CDR1 MNHEY, CDR2 SVGEGT. J lost 6 bases, V lost 5 bases, and 7 bases had no gene match. CDR3 length: 13 residues.